The 5 T cell receptor beta chains below all came from one sample that was sequenced in a study of blood T cells in healthy people across ages (dated by TCRdb to 2015 to 2017). The library came from 5' RACE. These reads were obtained on an Illumina HiSeq 2500. A second PCR of about 7 to 12 cycles was performed with a sample-barcoded 5' primer and a J-beta primer mix. TCRdb itself trimmed the public reads at Q25 with fastp, ran MiXCR and retained productive beta chains. Records with the same CDR3 protein are collapsed into one entry carrying the most frequent genes and DNA. Across this sample there are some 550,000 distinct CDR3 sequences, with under 55% seen only once. The leading ten clones occupy roughly 24% of the sample. Sequencing input: blood. Receptors were obtained from a man aged 80 or over in good health.

The chain joins TRBV7-6 to TRBJ2-6; D unresolved. The CDR3 has 15 amino acids. Germline CDR1 reads SGHVS; CDR2 reads FNYEAQ. Deletions cut 5 bases from V and 1 base from J, with 9 bases between. CDR3 region: CASSREQSGANVLTF. The CDR3 nucleotides read TGTGCCAGCAGCCGAGAACAGTCTGGGGCCAACGTCCTGACTTTC.

The CDR3: CSVVTGAMQETQYF. CDR3 DNA sequence: TGCAGCGTTGTGACAGGGGCCATGCAAGAGACCCAGTACTTC. The chain links TRBV29-1 to TRBJ2-5; TRBD1 agrees at 8 bases. Per germline, CDR1 SQVTM and CDR2 ANQGSEA. The CDR3 has 14 residues. V lost 4 bases, J lost 2 bases, and 6 bases stayed unmatched.

This clonotype was seen a handful of times. This sequence joins TRBV9 and TRBJ2-7, with D hard to call. V gave up 3 bases and J gave up 5 bases, with 15 bases separating them. The CDR3 is 14 residues long. Germline V gene lookup returns CDR1 SGDLS and CDR2 YYNGEE. CDR3 amino acids: CASSAQMGKNEQYF. The CDR3 nucleotides read TGTGCCAGCAGCGCACAGATGGGGAAGAACGAGCAGTACTTC.

This clonotype was recorded many times. This rearrangement joins TRBV7-9 to TRBJ1-1; the D is unclear. Germline values: CDR1 SEHNR, CDR2 FQNEAQ (reference sequence). The ends were cut back, 5 bases at V and 0 bases at J, with 7 bases in the middle. CDR3 size: 13 residues. CDR3 amino acids: CASSPQVNTEAFF. In nucleotides, the CDR3 is TGTGCCAGCAGCCCTCAGGTGAACACTGAAGCTTTCTTT.

The chain couples TRBV7-2 to TRBJ1-2, with D possibly matching TRBD1 (6 bases). This CDR3 has 15 residues. CDR1 and CDR2 from the germline V gene are SGHTA and FQGNSA. The germline V and J ends were trimmed by 5 bases and 7 bases, with 20 bases remaining between them. The CDR3 spells CASSPPRGLLGGYTF. For the CDR3, the DNA is TGTGCCAGCAGCCCTCCCAGGGGCCTTTTGGGTGGCTACACCTTC.